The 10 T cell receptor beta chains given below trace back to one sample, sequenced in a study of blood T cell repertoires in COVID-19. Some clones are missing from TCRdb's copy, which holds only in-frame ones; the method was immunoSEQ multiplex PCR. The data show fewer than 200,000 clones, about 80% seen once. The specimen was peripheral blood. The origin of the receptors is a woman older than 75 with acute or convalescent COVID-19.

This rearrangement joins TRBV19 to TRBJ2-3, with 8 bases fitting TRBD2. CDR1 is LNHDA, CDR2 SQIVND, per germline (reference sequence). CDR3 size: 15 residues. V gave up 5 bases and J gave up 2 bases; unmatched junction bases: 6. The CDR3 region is CASSLQAGVTDTQYF. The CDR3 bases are TGTGCCAGTAGTCTCCAAGCGGGAGTCACAGATACGCAGTATTTT. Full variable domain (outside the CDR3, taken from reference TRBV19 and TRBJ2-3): DGGITQSPKYLFRKEGQNVTLSCEQNLNHDAMYWYRQDPGQGLRLIYYSQIVNDFQKGDIAEGYSVSREKKESFPLTVTSAQKNPTAFYLCASSLQAGVTDTQYFGPGTRLTVL.

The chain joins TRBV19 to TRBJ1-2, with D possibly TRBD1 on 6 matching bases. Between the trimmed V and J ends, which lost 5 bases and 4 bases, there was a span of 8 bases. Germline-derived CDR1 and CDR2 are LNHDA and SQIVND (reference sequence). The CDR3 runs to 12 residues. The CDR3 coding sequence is TGTGCCAGTAGTCCGGACAGCTATGGCTACACCTTC. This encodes CASSPDSYGYTF.

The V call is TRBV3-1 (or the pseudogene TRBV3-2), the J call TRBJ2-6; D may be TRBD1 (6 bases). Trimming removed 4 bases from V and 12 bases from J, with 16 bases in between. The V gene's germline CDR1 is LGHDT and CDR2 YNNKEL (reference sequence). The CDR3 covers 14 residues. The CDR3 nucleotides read TGTGCCAGCAGCCTTGGGACGGACAGCAGCGTCCTGACTTTC. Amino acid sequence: CASSLGTDSSVLTF.

The CDR3 reads CASSSAGQGKNQPQHF. The CDR3 DNA reads as TGTGCCAGCAGTTCCGCGGGACAGGGAAAAAATCAGCCCCAGCATTTT. The V call is TRBV6-5, the J call TRBJ1-5; 9 nucleotides agree with TRBD1. CDR3 length: 16 amino acids. Germline CDR1 MNHEY, CDR2 SVGAGI. V trimming: 4 bases; J trimming: 4 bases; junction bases outside the gene matches: 8.

Here the CDR3 reads CASSQGAGGSNTGELFF. For the CDR3, the DNA is TGTGCCAGCAGCCAGGGCGCGGGGGGGTCGAACACCGGGGAGCTGTTTTTT. This sequence joins TRBV3-1 (or the pseudogene TRBV3-2) and TRBJ2-2; 9 bases line up with TRBD2. V lost 3 bases, J lost 0 bases, and 5 bases stayed unmatched. Germline CDR1 and CDR2: LGHDT and YNNKEL (reference sequence). The CDR3 is 17 residues long.

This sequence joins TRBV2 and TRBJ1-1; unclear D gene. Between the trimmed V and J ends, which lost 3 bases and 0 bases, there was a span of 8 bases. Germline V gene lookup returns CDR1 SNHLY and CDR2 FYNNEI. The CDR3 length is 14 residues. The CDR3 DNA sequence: TGTGCCAGCAGTGACGAGGAAATGAACACTGAAGCTTTCTTT. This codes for CASSDEEMNTEAFF.

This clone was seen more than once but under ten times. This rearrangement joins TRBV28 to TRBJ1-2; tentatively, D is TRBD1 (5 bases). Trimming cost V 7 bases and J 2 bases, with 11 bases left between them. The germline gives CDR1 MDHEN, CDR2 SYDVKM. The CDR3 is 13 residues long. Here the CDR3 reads CASTAGRNYGYTF. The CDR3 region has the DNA TGTGCCAGCACTGCGGGACGGAACTATGGCTACACCTTC.

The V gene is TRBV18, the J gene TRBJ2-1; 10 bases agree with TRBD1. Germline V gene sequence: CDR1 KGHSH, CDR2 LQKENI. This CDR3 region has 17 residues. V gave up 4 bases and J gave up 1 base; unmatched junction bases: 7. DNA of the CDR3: TGTGCCAGCTCACTGACAGGGGGCCCAAGTTCCTACAATGAGCAGTTCTTC. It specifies CASSLTGGPSSYNEQFF.

The DNA for the CDR3 is TGTGCCAGCGGGACAGGGAGCTACGAGCAGTACTTC. Encoded protein: CASGTGSYEQYF. The V gene is TRBV7-2, the J gene TRBJ2-7; 9 nucleotides agree with TRBD1. CDR3 length: 12 amino acids. J was trimmed by 3 bases and V by 8 bases; bases with no gene match: 2. Per germline, CDR1 SGHTA and CDR2 FQGNSA. Complete variable domain (other parts from reference TRBV7-2 and TRBJ2-7): GAGVSQSPSNKVTEKGKDVELRCDPISGHTALYWYRQSLGQGLEFLIYFQGNSAPDKSGLPSDRFSAERTGGSVSTLTIQRTQQEDSAVYLCASGTGSYEQYFGPGTRLTVT.

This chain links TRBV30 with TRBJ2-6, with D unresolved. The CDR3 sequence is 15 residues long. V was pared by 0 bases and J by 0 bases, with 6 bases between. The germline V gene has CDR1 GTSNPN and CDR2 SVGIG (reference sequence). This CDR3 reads CAWSVSASGANVLTF. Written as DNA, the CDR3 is TGTGCCTGGAGTGTAAGCGCCTCTGGGGCCAACGTCCTGACTTTC. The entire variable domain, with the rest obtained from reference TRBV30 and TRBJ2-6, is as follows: SQTIHQWPATLVQPVGSPLSLECTVEGTSNPNLYWYRQAAGRGLQLLFYSVGIGQISSEVPQNLSASRPQDRQFILSSKKLLLSDSGFYLCAWSVSASGANVLTFGAGSRLTVL.